The 11 T cell receptor beta chains presented below share a single source sample, sequenced in a study of blood T cell repertoires in COVID-19. The table came from immunoSEQ multiplex PCR; TCRdb's copy has only in-frame clones and leaves some out. Of fewer than 95,000 clones listed, approximately 90% are singletons. The sample comprised peripheral blood. Receptors were obtained from a man aged 45-65 years with active or convalescent COVID-19.

The chain joins TRBV6-2 or TRBV6-3 to TRBJ1-6, with 9 bases matching TRBD1. Germline loops: CDR1 MNHEY, CDR2 SVGEGT. The V gene end was trimmed by 5 bases and the J gene end by 7 bases; junction bases not matched to a gene: 12. This CDR3 has 17 residues. CDR3 residues: CASSIGTGNLVNSPLHF. The CDR3, as DNA: TGTGCCAGCAGTATCGGGACAGGGAACCTCGTAAATTCACCCCTCCACTTT.

This CDR3 is CASSQGLAGTYEQYF. The CDR3 nucleotides are TGTGCCAGTAGCCAAGGTCTAGCGGGGACCTACGAGCAGTACTTC. The chain employs TRBV19 and TRBJ2-7; the match to TRBD2 covers 9 bases. CDR3 length: 15 residues. The germline V gene has CDR1 LNHDA and CDR2 SQIVND (reference sequence). The V segment lost 6 bases and the J segment 2 bases; nucleotides outside the gene matches: 8.

V usage is TRBV2 and J usage is TRBJ2-3, with no clear D. The germline V gene encodes CDR1 SNHLY and CDR2 FYNNEI. The CDR3 sequence is 14 residues long. Deletions cut 5 bases from V and 4 bases from J, with 13 bases between. The CDR3 spells CASSRDTAPDTQYF. CDR3 DNA sequence: TGTGCCAGCAGTCGAGACACCGCCCCAGATACGCAGTATTTT.

The chain has TRBV9 and TRBJ1-6; 8 nucleotides match TRBD1. Unmatched junction bases numbered 8, after V lost 6 bases and J lost 6 bases. In germline, CDR1 is SGDLS, CDR2 YYNGEE. The CDR3 totals 15 residues. The CDR3 DNA reads as TGTGCCAGCACCCCGGACAGGGTTGGTAATTCACCCCTCCACTTT. Protein sequence: CASTPDRVGNSPLHF.

V usage is TRBV7-9 and J usage is TRBJ2-5; D gene ambiguous. The CDR3 extends over 15 amino acids. Germline V lookup: CDR1 SEHNR, CDR2 FQNEAQ (reference sequence). V lost 0 bases, J lost 3 bases, and 11 bases lay in between. The CDR3 spells CASSLAVGTKETQYF. The CDR3 coding sequence is TGTGCCAGCAGCTTAGCGGTCGGCACTAAAGAGACCCAGTACTTC. The complete variable domain, with remaining parts taken from reference TRBV7-9 and TRBJ2-5, reads DTGVSQNPRHKITKRGQNVTFRCDPISEHNRLYWYRQTLGQGPEFLTYFQNEAQLEKSRLLSDRFSAERPKGSFSTLEIQRTEQGDSAMYLCASSLAVGTKETQYFGPGTRLLVL.

The table lists this clone with a few counts. The CDR3 spells CASSPGALMGTDTQYF. The CDR3, as DNA: TGTGCCAGCAGTCCCGGAGCGTTGATGGGCACAGATACGCAGTATTTT. The chain links TRBV7-9 to TRBJ2-3; D ambiguous. Trimming removed 6 bases from V and 1 base from J, with 17 bases in between. This CDR3 has 16 residues. Germline V gives CDR1 SEHNR, CDR2 FQNEAQ (reference sequence).

This clone has only a few counts. One end of the junction is discordant with germline, which a read error may explain. The chain couples TRBV28 to TRBJ2-2, with 7 bases lining up with TRBD1. There are 14 residues in the CDR3. Germline CDR1 reads MDHEN; CDR2 reads SYDVKM. The CDR3 loop reads CASSSQGNAGELFF. The CDR3 DNA follows: TGTGCCAGCAGTTCACAGGGGAACGCCGGGGAGCTGTTTTTT.

This clone has a handful of counts. This chain uses TRBV5-8 with TRBJ1-4; D possibly corresponds to TRBD1 (5 bases). The CDR3 is 15 amino acids. Germline CDR1 and CDR2: SGHTS and YDEGEE. The germline V and J ends were trimmed by 5 bases and 4 bases, with 15 bases remaining between them. The DNA for the CDR3 is TGTGCCAGCAGGGGGGGACTGAGGAATAATGAAAAACTGTTTTTT. Translated: CASRGGLRNNEKLFF.

This chain connects TRBV2 to TRBJ2-1; D unclear. Germline V CDR1 and CDR2: SNHLY, FYNNEI. V lost 3 bases and J 7 bases, leaving 4 bases between the germline ends. The CDR3 runs 11 residues. The CDR3 DNA reads as TGTGCCAGCAGTGAGCGTAATGAGCAGTTCTTC. It specifies CASSERNEQFF.

The sample holds one count of this clone. The V call is TRBV18, the J call TRBJ2-1; 9 bases fit TRBD1. Germline loops: CDR1 KGHSH, CDR2 LQKENI. Trimming took 2 bases from V and 6 from J; bases not matched to a gene: 5. CDR3 size: 15 residues. CDR3 sequence: CASSPTGQGSNEQFF. DNA for the CDR3: TGTGCCAGCTCACCAACGGGACAGGGTAGCAATGAGCAGTTCTTC.

This clone occurred once. This chain links TRBV4-1 with TRBJ1-2; 9 nucleotides align to TRBD1. The CDR3 spans 20 residues. Germline lookup yields CDR1 MGHRA and CDR2 YSYEKL. The V and J ends lost 3 bases and 4 bases, in that order; junction bases with no gene match: 21. The CDR3 loop is CASSHKGGQGPGRFSYGYTF. The DNA of the CDR3 is TGCGCCAGCAGCCACAAGGGGGGACAGGGCCCTGGTCGTTTTAGCTATGGCTACACCTTC.